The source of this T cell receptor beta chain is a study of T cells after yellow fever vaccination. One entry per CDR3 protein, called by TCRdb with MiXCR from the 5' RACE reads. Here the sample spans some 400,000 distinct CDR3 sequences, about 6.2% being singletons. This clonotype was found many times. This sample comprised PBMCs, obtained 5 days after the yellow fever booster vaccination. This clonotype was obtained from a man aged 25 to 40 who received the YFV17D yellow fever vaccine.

The CDR3 region is CASRPPWSGAYEQYF. The CDR3 bases are TGTGCCAGCAGACCCCCCTGGAGCGGAGCCTACGAGCAGTACTTC. The genes are TRBV12-3 or TRBV12-4 and TRBJ2-7, with D possibly being TRBD2 (5 bases). Trimming removed 6 bases at V and 2 bases at J, with 17 bases between. This CDR3 has 15 amino acids.